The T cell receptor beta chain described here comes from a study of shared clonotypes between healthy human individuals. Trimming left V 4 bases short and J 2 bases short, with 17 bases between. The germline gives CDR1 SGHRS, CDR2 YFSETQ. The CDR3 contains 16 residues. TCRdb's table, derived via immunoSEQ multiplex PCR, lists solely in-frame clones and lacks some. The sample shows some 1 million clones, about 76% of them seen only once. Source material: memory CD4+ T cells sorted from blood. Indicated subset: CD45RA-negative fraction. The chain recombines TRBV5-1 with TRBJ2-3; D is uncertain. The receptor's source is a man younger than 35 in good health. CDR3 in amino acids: CASSLSSRKNTDTQYF. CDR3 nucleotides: TGCGCCAGCAGCCTGTCCTCGCGGAAGAACACAGATACGCAGTATTTT.